This T cell receptor (beta chain) was documented in a study of control samples from healthy donors and cancer patients. Sequencing used immunoSEQ multiplex PCR; TCRdb keeps in-frame clones, though not all of them. The data hold some 90,000 clones, with about 85% observed a single time. Germline V gene data show CDR1 as SGHAT and CDR2 as FQDESV (reference sequence). This CDR3 contains 12 residues. Trimming removed 8 bases at V and 1 base at J, with 8 bases between. The J gene is TRBJ1-2, the V gene TRBV11-1; D ambiguous. The sample consisted of blood. The receptor was isolated from a woman in her 50s in good health. The CDR3 loop reads CASGGINYGYTF. The CDR3 DNA reads TGTGCCAGCGGTGGAATTAACTATGGCTACACCTTC.